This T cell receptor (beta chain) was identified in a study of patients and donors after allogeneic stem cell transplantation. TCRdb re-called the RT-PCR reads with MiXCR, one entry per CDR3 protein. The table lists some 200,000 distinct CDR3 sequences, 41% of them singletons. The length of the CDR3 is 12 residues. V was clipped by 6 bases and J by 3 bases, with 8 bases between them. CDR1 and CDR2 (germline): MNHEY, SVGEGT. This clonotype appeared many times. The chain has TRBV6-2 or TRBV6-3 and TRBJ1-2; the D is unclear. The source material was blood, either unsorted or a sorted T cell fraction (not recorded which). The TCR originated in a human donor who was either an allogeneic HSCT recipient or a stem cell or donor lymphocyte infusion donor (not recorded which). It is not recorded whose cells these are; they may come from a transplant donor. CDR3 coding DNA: TGTGCCAGCAGATCCCCGGACTATGGCTACACCTTC. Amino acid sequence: CASRSPDYGYTF.